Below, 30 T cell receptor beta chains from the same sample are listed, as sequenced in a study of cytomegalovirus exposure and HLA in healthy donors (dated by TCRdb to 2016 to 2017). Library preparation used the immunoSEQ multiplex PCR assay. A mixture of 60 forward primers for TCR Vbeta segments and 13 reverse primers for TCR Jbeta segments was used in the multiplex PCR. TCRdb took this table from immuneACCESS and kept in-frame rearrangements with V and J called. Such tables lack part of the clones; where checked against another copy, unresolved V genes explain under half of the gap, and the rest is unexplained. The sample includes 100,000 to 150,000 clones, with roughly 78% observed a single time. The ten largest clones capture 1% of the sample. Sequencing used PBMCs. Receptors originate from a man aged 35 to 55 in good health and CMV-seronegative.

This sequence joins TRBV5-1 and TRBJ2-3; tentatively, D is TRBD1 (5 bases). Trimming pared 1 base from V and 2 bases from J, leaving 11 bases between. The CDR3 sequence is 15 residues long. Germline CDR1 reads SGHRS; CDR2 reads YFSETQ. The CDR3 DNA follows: TGCGCCAGCAGCTTGTTTCAGGGCTTCACAGATACGCAGTATTTT. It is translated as CASSLFQGFTDTQYF.

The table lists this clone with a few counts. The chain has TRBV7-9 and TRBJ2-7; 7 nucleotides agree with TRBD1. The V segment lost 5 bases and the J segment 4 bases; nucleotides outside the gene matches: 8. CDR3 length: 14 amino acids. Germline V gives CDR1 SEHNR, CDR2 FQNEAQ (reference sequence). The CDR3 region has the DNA TGTGCCAGCAGCCCCGGACAGGCACTTTACGAGCAGTACTTC. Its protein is CASSPGQALYEQYF.

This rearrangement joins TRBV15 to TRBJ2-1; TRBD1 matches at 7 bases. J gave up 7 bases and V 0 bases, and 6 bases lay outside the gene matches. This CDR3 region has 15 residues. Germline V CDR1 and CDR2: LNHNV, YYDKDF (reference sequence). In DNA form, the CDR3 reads TGTGCCACCAGCAGAGAGGGACAGTTCCTGAATGAGCAGTTCTTC. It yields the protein CATSREGQFLNEQFF.

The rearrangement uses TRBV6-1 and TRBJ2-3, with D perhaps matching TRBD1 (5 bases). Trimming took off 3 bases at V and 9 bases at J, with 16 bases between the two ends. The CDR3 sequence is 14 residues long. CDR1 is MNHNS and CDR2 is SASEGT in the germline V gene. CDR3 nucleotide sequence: TGTGCCAGCAGTGAGGGGCCGAGTTACTGGACGCAGTATTTT. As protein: CASSEGPSYWTQYF.

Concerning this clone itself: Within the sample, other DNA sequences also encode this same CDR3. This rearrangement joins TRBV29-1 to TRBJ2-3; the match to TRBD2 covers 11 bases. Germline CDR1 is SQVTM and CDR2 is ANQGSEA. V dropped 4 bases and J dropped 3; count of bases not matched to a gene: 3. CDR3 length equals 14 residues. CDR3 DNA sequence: TGCAGCGTTGTTCTAGCGGGGGGAACAGATACGCAGTATTTT. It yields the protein CSVVLAGGTDTQYF.

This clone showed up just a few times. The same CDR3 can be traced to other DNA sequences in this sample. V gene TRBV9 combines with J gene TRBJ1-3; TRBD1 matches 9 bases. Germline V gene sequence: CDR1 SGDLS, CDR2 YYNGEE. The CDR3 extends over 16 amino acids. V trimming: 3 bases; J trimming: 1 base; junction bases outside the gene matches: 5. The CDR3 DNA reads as TGTGCCAGCAGCGCCCGACAGGGGGGTTCTGGAAACACCATATATTTT. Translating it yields CASSARQGGSGNTIYF.

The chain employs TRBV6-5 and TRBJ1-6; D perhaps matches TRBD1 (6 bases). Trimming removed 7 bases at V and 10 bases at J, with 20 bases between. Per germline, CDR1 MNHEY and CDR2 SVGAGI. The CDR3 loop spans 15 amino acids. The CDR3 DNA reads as TGTGCCAGCACAACCGGGGGGCAGGGTAGATCACCCCTCCACTTT. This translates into CASTTGGQGRSPLHF.

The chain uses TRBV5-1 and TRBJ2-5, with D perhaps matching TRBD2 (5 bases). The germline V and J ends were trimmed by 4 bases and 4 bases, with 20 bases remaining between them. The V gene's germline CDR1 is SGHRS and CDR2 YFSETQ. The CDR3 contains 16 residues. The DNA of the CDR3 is TGCGCCAGCAGCGTTCTTGGGCAATTCGGGGTAGAGACCCAGTACTTC. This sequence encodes CASSVLGQFGVETQYF.

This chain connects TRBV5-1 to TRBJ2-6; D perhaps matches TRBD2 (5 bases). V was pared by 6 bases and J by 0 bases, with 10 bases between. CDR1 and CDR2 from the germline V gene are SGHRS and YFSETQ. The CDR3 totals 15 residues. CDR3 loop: CASTLEGSGANVLTF. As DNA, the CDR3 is TGCGCCAGCACCCTCGAGGGCTCTGGGGCCAACGTCCTGACTTTC.

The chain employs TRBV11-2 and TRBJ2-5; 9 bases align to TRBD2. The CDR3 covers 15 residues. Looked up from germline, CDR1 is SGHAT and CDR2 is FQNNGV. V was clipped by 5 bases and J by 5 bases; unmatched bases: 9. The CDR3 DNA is TGTGCCAGCAGCCAGGGACTAGCCGTGTATGAGACCCAGTACTTC. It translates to CASSQGLAVYETQYF.

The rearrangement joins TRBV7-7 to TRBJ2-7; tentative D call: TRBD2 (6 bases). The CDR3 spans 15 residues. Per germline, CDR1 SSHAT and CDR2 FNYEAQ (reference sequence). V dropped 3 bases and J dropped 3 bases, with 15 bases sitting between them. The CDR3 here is CASSLGRGYNYEQYF. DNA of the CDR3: TGTGCCAGCAGCTTGGGGCGGGGATACAACTACGAGCAGTACTTC.

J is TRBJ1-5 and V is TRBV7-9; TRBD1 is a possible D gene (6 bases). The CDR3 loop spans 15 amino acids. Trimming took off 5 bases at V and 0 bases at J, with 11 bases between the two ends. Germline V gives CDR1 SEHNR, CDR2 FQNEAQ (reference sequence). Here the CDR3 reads CASSRGGGSNQPQHF. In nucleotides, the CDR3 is TGTGCCAGCAGCCGAGGGGGGGGTAGCAATCAGCCCCAGCATTTT.

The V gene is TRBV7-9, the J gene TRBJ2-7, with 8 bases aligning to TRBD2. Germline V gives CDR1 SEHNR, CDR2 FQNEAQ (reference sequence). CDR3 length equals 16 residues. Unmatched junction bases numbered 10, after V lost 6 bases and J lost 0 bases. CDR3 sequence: CASRAGVGSSSYEQYF. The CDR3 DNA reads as TGTGCCAGCAGAGCGGGGGTGGGGTCCTCCTCCTACGAGCAGTACTTC.

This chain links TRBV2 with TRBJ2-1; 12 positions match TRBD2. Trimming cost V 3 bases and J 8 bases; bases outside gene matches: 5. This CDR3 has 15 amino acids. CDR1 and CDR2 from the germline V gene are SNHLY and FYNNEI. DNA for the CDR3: TGTGCCAGCAGTGAGGGGACTAGCGGGTATTATGAGCAGTTCTTC. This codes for CASSEGTSGYYEQFF.

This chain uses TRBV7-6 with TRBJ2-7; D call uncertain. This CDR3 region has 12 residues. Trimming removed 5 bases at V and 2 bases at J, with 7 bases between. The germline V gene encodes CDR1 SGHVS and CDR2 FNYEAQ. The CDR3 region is CASSPDTYEQYF. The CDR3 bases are TGTGCCAGCAGCCCCGACACCTACGAGCAGTACTTC.

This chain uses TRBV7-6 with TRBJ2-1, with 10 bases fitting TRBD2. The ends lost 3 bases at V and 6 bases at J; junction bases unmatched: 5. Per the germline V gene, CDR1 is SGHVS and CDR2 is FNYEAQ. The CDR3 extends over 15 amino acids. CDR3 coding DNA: TGTGCCAGCAGCTTCGAGCGGGGGGGCCCCAATGAGCAGTTCTTC. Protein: CASSFERGGPNEQFF.

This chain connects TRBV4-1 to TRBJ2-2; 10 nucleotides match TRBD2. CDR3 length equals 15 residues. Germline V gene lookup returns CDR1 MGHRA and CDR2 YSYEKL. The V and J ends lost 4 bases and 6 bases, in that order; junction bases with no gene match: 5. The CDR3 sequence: CASSLAGGLAGELFF. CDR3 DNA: TGCGCCAGCAGCCTAGCGGGAGGATTGGCCGGGGAGCTGTTTTTT.

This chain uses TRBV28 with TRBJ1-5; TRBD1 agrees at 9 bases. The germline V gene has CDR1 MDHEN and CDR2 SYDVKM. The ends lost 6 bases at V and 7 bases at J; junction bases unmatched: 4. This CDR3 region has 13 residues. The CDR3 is CASSGQGKQPQHF. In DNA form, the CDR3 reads TGTGCCAGCAGCGGACAGGGGAAGCAGCCCCAGCATTTT.

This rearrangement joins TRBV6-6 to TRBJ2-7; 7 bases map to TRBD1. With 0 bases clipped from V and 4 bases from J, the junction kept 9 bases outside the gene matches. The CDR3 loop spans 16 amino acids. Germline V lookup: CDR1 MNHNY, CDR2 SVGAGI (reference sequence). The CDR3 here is CASSYSGGGRGYEQYF. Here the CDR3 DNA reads TGTGCCAGCAGTTACTCGGGTGGCGGCAGGGGGTACGAGCAGTACTTC.

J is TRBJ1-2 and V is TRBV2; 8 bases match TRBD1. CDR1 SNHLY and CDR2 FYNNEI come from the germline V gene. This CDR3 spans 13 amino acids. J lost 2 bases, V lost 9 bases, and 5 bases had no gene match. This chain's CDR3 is CARSRGPNYGYTF. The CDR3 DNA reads TGTGCCAGATCCAGGGGGCCCAACTATGGCTACACCTTC. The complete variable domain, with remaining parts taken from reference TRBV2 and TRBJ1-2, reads EPEVTQTPSHQVTQMGQEVILRCVPISNHLYFYWYRQILGQKVEFLVSFYNNEISEKSEIFDDQFSVERPDGSNFTLKIRSTKLEDSAMYFCARSRGPNYGYTFGSGTRLTVV.

This chain's CDR3 is CASSFHMNTEAFF. The CDR3 DNA sequence: TGTGCCAGCAGCTTCCACATGAACACTGAAGCTTTCTTT. The V gene is TRBV7-9, the J gene TRBJ1-1, with D unclear. This CDR3 region has 13 residues. V was cut by 3 bases and J by 0 bases, with 5 bases left in between. Germline CDR1 SEHNR, CDR2 FQNEAQ (reference sequence).

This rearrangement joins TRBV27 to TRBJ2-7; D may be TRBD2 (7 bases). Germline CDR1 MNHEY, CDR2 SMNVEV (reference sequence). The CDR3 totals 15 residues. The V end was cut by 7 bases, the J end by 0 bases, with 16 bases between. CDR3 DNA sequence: TGTGCCAGCAATAAGAGGGGAGGGGGCTCCTACGAGCAGTACTTC. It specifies CASNKRGGGSYEQYF.

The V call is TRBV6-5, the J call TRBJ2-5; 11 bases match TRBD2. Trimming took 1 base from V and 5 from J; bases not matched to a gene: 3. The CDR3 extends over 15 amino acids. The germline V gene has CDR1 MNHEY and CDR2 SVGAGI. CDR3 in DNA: TGTGCCAGCAGTTACTATGCTAGCGGGGGGGAGACCCAGTACTTC. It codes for CASSYYASGGETQYF.

CDR3 amino acids: CASSRQGRETQYF. The CDR3 DNA reads as TGCGCCAGCAGCCGGCAGGGGAGAGAGACCCAGTACTTC. This chain links TRBV4-1 with TRBJ2-5; D perhaps matches TRBD1 (6 bases). V lost 4 bases, J lost 4 bases, and 10 bases lay in between. The CDR3 has 13 residues. In germline, CDR1 is MGHRA, CDR2 YSYEKL.

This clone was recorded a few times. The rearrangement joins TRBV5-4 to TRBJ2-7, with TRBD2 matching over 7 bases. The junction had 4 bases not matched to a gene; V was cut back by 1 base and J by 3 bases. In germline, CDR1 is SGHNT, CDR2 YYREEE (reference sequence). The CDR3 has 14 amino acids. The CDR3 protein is CASSLMGRVYEQYF. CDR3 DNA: TGTGCCAGCAGCTTGATGGGGAGGGTCTACGAGCAGTACTTC.

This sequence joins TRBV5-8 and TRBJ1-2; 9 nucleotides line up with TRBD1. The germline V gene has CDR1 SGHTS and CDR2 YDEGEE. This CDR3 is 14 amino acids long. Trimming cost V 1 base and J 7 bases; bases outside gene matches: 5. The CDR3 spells CASSLYRGHGGYTF. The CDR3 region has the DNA TGTGCCAGCAGCTTGTACAGGGGGCATGGTGGCTACACCTTC.

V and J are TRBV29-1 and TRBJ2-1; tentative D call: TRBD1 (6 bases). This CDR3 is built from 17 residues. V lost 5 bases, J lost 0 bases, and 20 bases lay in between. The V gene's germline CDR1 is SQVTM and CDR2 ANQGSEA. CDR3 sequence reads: CSVREEPGVSSYNEQFF. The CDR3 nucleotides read TGCAGCGTTAGAGAGGAGCCAGGGGTGAGCTCCTACAATGAGCAGTTCTTC.

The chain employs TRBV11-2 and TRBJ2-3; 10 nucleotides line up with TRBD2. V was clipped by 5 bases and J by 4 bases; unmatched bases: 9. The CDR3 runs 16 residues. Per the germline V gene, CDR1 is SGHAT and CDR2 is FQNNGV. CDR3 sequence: CASSLWTSGSADTQYF. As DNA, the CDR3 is TGTGCCAGCAGCCTTTGGACTAGCGGAAGCGCAGATACGCAGTATTTT.

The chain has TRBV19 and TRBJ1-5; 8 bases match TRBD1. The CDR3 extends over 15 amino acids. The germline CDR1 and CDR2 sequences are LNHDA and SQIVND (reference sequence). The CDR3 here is CASTDPTGADQPQHF. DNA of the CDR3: TGTGCTTCAACCGATCCGACAGGGGCCGATCAGCCCCAGCATTTT.

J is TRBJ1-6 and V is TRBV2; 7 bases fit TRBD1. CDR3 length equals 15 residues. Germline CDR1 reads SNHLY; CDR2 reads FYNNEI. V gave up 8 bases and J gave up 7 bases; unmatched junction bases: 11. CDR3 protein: CASELKGAGNSPLHF. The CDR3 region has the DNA TGTGCCAGCGAACTGAAGGGGGCGGGGAATTCACCCCTCCACTTT.